This paragraph covers one TCR beta chain sequence. The sample belongs to a study of shared clonotypes between healthy human individuals. Measured with immunoSEQ multiplex PCR; TCRdb has only the in-frame clones, and not every one. Of about 1 million clones in the sample, about 80% were seen once. V lost 2 bases and J lost 5; bases outside the gene matches: 5. This CDR3 has 14 residues. CDR1 MNHEY and CDR2 SMNVEV come from the germline V gene (reference sequence). Sequencing was performed on memory CD4+ T cells sorted from blood. The sample's subset: CD45RA-negative fraction. V usage is TRBV27 and J usage is TRBJ2-5; 7 nucleotides line up with TRBD2. This clonotype was obtained from a man younger than 35 in good health. CDR3 sequence reads: CASSLGQGGETQYF. CDR3 DNA: TGTGCCAGCAGTTTAGGGCAGGGAGGGGAGACCCAGTACTTC.